This entry lists 12 T cell receptor beta chains sequenced from one sample in a study of shared clonotypes between healthy human individuals. TCRdb keeps only in-frame clones here, not all; method: immunoSEQ multiplex PCR. The sample contains over 850,000 clones, about 84% of which appear only once. Sequencing was carried out using memory CD4+ T cells from PBMCs. Specified subset: CD45RA-negative fraction. These receptors all stem from a man younger than 35 in good health. Some clones in this sample may be carry-over from other donors' samples.

The chain carries TRBV5-1 and TRBJ1-3, with D tentatively TRBD1 (6 bases). V lost 4 bases to trimming and J lost 0 bases, with 17 bases between them. This CDR3 spans 17 amino acids. Germline assignment: CDR1 SGHRS and CDR2 YFSETQ. The CDR3 bases are TGCGCCAGCAGCCCCAACGGGCAGGGGAGCTCTGGAAACACCATATATTTT. This sequence encodes CASSPNGQGSSGNTIYF.

J is TRBJ2-2 and V is TRBV25-1, with D possibly being TRBD2 (6 bases). The CDR3 totals 15 residues. Trimming left V 3 bases short and J 2 bases short, with 10 bases between. Germline CDR1 and CDR2: MGHDK and SYGVNS. The CDR3 sequence: CASSEVRGNTGELFF. The CDR3 coding sequence is TGTGCCAGCAGTGAGGTGCGGGGAAACACCGGGGAGCTGTTTTTT.

The genes are TRBV27 and TRBJ2-3; TRBD2 agrees at 8 bases. V lost 5 bases and J lost 2; bases outside the gene matches: 9. Germline-derived CDR1 and CDR2 are MNHEY and SMNVEV (reference sequence). The CDR3 loop spans 16 amino acids. The CDR3 bases are TGTGCCAGCAGTGCTTTCGGGACTAGAGCCACAGATACGCAGTATTTT. This encodes CASSAFGTRATDTQYF.

V and J are TRBV7-2 and TRBJ2-7, with D uncertain. Germline assignment: CDR1 SGHTA and CDR2 FQGNSA. Deletions cut 5 bases from V and 3 bases from J, with 17 bases between. The CDR3 sequence is 15 residues long. CDR3 in amino acids: CASSPSWERNYEQYF. The CDR3 region has the DNA TGTGCCAGCAGCCCGAGCTGGGAACGTAACTACGAGCAGTACTTC.

This clone has just a few counts. The chain links TRBV5-4 to TRBJ1-1; D gene unclear. The V end lost 5 bases, the J end lost 1 base, and 3 bases lay between the germline ends. Germline-derived CDR1 and CDR2 are SGHNT and YYREEE (reference sequence). There are 11 residues in the CDR3. The CDR3 reads CASSKNTEAFF. Here the CDR3 DNA reads TGTGCCAGCAGTAAGAACACTGAAGCTTTCTTT.

The chain combines TRBV7-9 with TRBJ2-7; D is possibly TRBD2 (5 bases). Trimming took off 0 bases at V and 1 base at J, with 10 bases between the two ends. Germline CDR1 and CDR2: SEHNR and FQNEAQ (reference sequence). The CDR3 spans 15 residues. The DNA of the CDR3 is TGTGCCAGCAGCTTAGCGGGAGCTGGTTCCTACGAGCAGTACTTC. This translates into CASSLAGAGSYEQYF.

This chain uses TRBV7-7 with TRBJ2-5, with a tentative D call TRBD2 (5 bases). Germline CDR1 reads SSHAT; CDR2 reads FNYEAQ (reference sequence). The CDR3 is 12 residues long. Trimming shortened V by 1 base and J by 9 bases, and 9 bases separated the two germline ends. Here the CDR3 reads CASSLDNSAQYF. The CDR3 coding sequence is TGTGCCAGCAGCTTAGATAATAGCGCCCAGTACTTC.

The chain carries TRBV5-1 and TRBJ2-3, with 10 bases that match TRBD1. The trim removed 4 bases at V and 4 bases at J, leaving 3 bases unmatched. The CDR3 has 14 amino acids. CDR1 and CDR2 (germline): SGHRS, YFSETQ. CDR3 loop: CASSRGQGADTQYF. Here the CDR3 DNA reads TGCGCCAGCAGCCGAGGACAGGGGGCAGATACGCAGTATTTT.

The chain recombines TRBV27 with TRBJ1-1; a weak D match, TRBD1 (6 bases). Germline loops: CDR1 MNHEY, CDR2 SMNVEV (reference sequence). Trimming took 5 bases from V and 8 from J, leaving 18 bases between them. The length of the CDR3 is 14 residues. The CDR3 protein is CASSPAPYDREAFF. Here the CDR3 DNA reads TGTGCCAGCAGTCCCGCGCCCTACGACAGGGAAGCTTTCTTT.

This clone showed up just once. The chain carries TRBV7-2 and TRBJ2-5; 7 positions match TRBD1. The CDR3 covers 16 residues. The trim removed 0 bases at V and 5 bases at J, leaving 9 bases unmatched. The germline gives CDR1 SGHTA, CDR2 FQGNSA. The CDR3 DNA reads as TGTGCCAGCAGCTTAGCTTGGTACAGGGGTGGGGAGACCCAGTACTTC. Its protein product is CASSLAWYRGGETQYF.

The genes are TRBV4-1 and TRBJ2-5; D gene unclear. Trimming shortened V by 2 bases and J by 1 base, and 17 bases separated the two germline ends. The germline CDR1 and CDR2 sequences are MGHRA and YSYEKL. This CDR3 region has 17 residues. CDR3 residues: CASSQSSPPRTQETQYF. The CDR3 nucleotides read TGCGCCAGCAGCCAATCATCTCCACCCAGGACCCAAGAGACCCAGTACTTC.

The DNA of the CDR3 is TGTGCCAGCACCCCGAAGAGGGGAAATCAGCCCCAGCATTTT. Encoded protein: CASTPKRGNQPQHF. J is TRBJ1-5 and V is TRBV27; D possibly corresponds to TRBD1 (5 bases). Germline V gene lookup returns CDR1 MNHEY and CDR2 SMNVEV (reference sequence). The length of the CDR3 is 14 residues. With 7 bases removed from V and 4 bases from J, the gap between germline ends came to 14 bases.